One sample yielded the 14 T cell receptor beta chains listed below, sequenced in a study of T cells in localized non-small cell lung cancer. Only in-frame clones appear in the TCRdb table, and some are missing; sequencing was by immunoSEQ multiplex PCR. The table has 3,200 or so clones, around 23% seen once. Source: lung tumor tissue, taken before any cancer treatment. These receptors were collected from a woman aged 40 to 75 with stage I lung adenocarcinoma.

This clone was observed a few times. The J gene is TRBJ1-3, the V gene TRBV9; D uncertain. The V and J ends lost 4 bases and 0 bases respectively, with 11 bases between them. The CDR3 has 15 residues. The germline gives CDR1 SGDLS, CDR2 YYNGEE. CDR3 coding DNA: TGTGCCAGCAGCTTGCTATTGGACTCTGGAAACACCATATATTTT. It specifies CASSLLLDSGNTIYF.

The rearrangement uses TRBV6-8 and TRBJ1-1, with D possibly TRBD1 on 5 matching bases. Germline-derived CDR1 and CDR2 are MNHGY and SAAAGT. V lost 2 bases to trimming and J lost 10 bases, with 11 bases between them. The CDR3 length is 12 residues. CDR3 in amino acids: CASSYRGSLAFF. The DNA of the CDR3 is TGTGCCAGCAGTTACCGGGGGTCTTTAGCTTTCTTT.

The chain couples TRBV11-3 to TRBJ2-1, with 7 bases identical to TRBD2. The V gene end was trimmed by 4 bases and the J gene end by 3 bases; junction bases not matched to a gene: 3. Germline V gene sequence: CDR1 SGHNT, CDR2 YENEEA. This CDR3 has 14 residues. The CDR3 is CASSSRGGYNEQFF. The CDR3 DNA reads TGTGCCAGCAGCTCGCGCGGGGGCTACAATGAGCAGTTCTTC.

This clone was detected a few times. The chain employs TRBV23-1 and TRBJ2-2; D possibly corresponds to TRBD2 (5 bases). TRBV23-1 is marked as an open reading frame, function uncertain. The CDR3 extends over 17 amino acids. The germline V and J ends were trimmed by 0 bases and 0 bases, with 11 bases remaining between them. The CDR3 DNA follows: TGCGCCAGCAGTCAATCCGTATCGGGGTCGAACACCGGGGAGCTGTTTTTT. Protein sequence: CASSQSVSGSNTGELFF.

The chain combines TRBV18 with TRBJ1-5; 9 nucleotides agree with TRBD1. Germline CDR1 is KGHSH and CDR2 is LQKENI. This CDR3 spans 16 amino acids. V lost 0 bases, J lost 1 base, and 1 base stayed unmatched. CDR3: CASSPPTGGSNQPQHF. Here the CDR3 DNA reads TGTGCCAGCTCACCACCGACAGGGGGGAGCAATCAGCCCCAGCATTTT. Full variable domain (rest looked up from reference TRBV18 and TRBJ1-5): NAGVMQNPRHLVRRRGQEARLRCSPMKGHSHVYWYRQLPEEGLKFMVYLQKENIIDESGMPKERFSAEFPKEGPSILRIQQVVRGDSAAYFCASSPPTGGSNQPQHFGDGTRLSIL.

This clone has a handful of counts. The chain couples TRBV11-3 to TRBJ2-3; 8 bases line up with TRBD2. The germline V gene has CDR1 SGHNT and CDR2 YENEEA. CDR3 size: 15 residues. V gave up 3 bases and J gave up 0 bases; unmatched junction bases: 2. The CDR3 coding sequence is TGTGCCAGCAGCTTCTTAGCGGGAAGCACAGATACGCAGTATTTT. This gives the protein CASSFLAGSTDTQYF.

This clone was counted only a few times. The chain uses TRBV11-3 and TRBJ1-1; no definite D call. Germline lookup yields CDR1 SGHNT and CDR2 YENEEA. This CDR3 is built from 15 residues. Trimming left V 1 base short and J 1 base short, with 10 bases between. The CDR3, as DNA: TGTGCCAGCAGCTTAGTTGGTCTCCGGAACACTGAAGCTTTCTTT. Translation gives CASSLVGLRNTEAFF.

In the case of this clone: Compared with germline, one end of the junction differs, possibly owing to a read error. This chain connects TRBV11-3 to TRBJ1-2; no firm D call. There are 15 residues in the CDR3. Germline CDR1 SGHNT, CDR2 YENEEA. In DNA form, the CDR3 reads TGTGCCAGCAGCCTAGAGACGGGAGAGGGCTATGGCTACACCTTC. As protein: CASSLETGEGYGYTF.

This clone appeared a few times. The chain combines TRBV10-3 with TRBJ1-4, with D possibly matching TRBD1 (5 bases). In germline, CDR1 is ENHRY, CDR2 SYGVKD. V dropped 0 bases and J dropped 3 bases, with 8 bases sitting between them. This CDR3 spans 15 amino acids. CDR3 coding DNA: TGTGCCATCAGTGAGTCGGGACGCCCTAATGAAAAACTGTTTTTT. It yields the protein CAISESGRPNEKLFF.

The chain links TRBV5-1 to TRBJ2-5, with D perhaps TRBD1 (6 bases). Trimming took off 6 bases at V and 0 bases at J, with 18 bases between the two ends. This CDR3 is 16 amino acids long. The germline gives CDR1 SGHRS, CDR2 YFSETQ. The CDR3: CASNPLGTLYQETQYF. CDR3 bases: TGCGCCAGCAACCCACTTGGGACATTGTACCAAGAGACCCAGTACTTC.

This clone was picked up a small number of times. This chain uses TRBV6-8 with TRBJ2-4, with D possibly matching TRBD2 (6 bases). With 5 bases removed from V and 0 bases from J, the gap between germline ends came to 11 bases. CDR1 MNHGY and CDR2 SAAAGT come from the germline V gene. This CDR3 is built from 15 residues. As DNA, the CDR3 is TGTGCCAGCAGTCCCTTCGGGGGAGCCAAAAACATTCAGTACTTC. Amino acids: CASSPFGGAKNIQYF.

This clone was seen only a few times. The chain has TRBV18 and TRBJ2-2, with 7 bases aligning to TRBD1. CDR1 and CDR2 (germline): KGHSH, LQKENI. The CDR3 extends over 15 amino acids. V shed 5 bases, J shed 5 bases, and the junction held 8 bases outside the gene matches. The CDR3 DNA reads TGTGCCAGCTCATACAGGGGCCAAGGGACCGGGGAGCTGTTTTTT. Encoded protein: CASSYRGQGTGELFF.

This clone was seen more than once but under ten times. The chain joins TRBV11-3 to TRBJ2-3, with D perhaps being TRBD1 or TRBD2 (5 bases each). The CDR3 is 18 amino acids. V gave up 5 bases and J gave up 0 bases, with 21 bases separating them. The V gene's germline CDR1 is SGHNT and CDR2 YENEEA. As DNA, the CDR3 is TGTGCCAGCAGCCACCGGGGACGGATCCTTACTAGCACAGATACGCAGTATTTT. It codes for CASSHRGRILTSTDTQYF.

The chain is built from TRBV9 and TRBJ1-4, with D unresolved. The CDR3 contains 17 residues. CDR1 is SGDLS, CDR2 YYNGEE, per germline. Between the trimmed V and J ends, which lost 0 bases and 3 bases, there was a span of 15 bases. CDR3 residues: CASSVGAGGRANEKLFF. The CDR3 DNA reads TGTGCCAGCAGCGTAGGAGCAGGCGGGAGGGCTAATGAAAAACTGTTTTTT.